Presented here are 25 T cell receptor beta chains from one specimen sequenced in a study of T cell changes during pregnancy in multiple sclerosis. The assay was immunoSEQ multiplex PCR, and TCRdb's table has in-frame clones only and misses some. Found here are around 100,000 clones, 90% of them singletons; the top ten hold about 0.75%. The source was peripheral blood, collected in the second trimester of pregnancy. The receptors come from a female donor in good health, enrolled as a control in a pregnancy study.

This chain links TRBV10-1 with TRBJ2-7, with 7 bases matching TRBD1. Germline V lookup: CDR1 WNHNN, CDR2 SYGVQD (reference sequence). CDR3 length equals 14 residues. Trimming at V came to 5 bases and at J to 5 bases, leaving 9 bases not matched to a gene. The CDR3 nucleotides read TGCGCCAGCAGTCTGACAGGGATGCTTCACGAGCAGTACTTC. It specifies CASSLTGMLHEQYF.

The chain uses TRBV11-2 and TRBJ1-2, with TRBD1 identical over 10 bases. The V segment lost 3 bases and the J segment 7 bases; nucleotides outside the gene matches: 11. The CDR3 length is 16 residues. In germline, CDR1 is SGHAT, CDR2 FQNNGV. In DNA, the CDR3 is TGTGCCAGCAGCTTCGGACAGGGGGTGCTACAAACTGGCTACACCTTC. This gives the protein CASSFGQGVLQTGYTF.

The chain is built from TRBV7-9 and TRBJ1-2; maybe TRBD1 (6 bases). The V end lost 1 base, the J end lost 4 bases, and 10 bases lay between the germline ends. Germline assignment: CDR1 SEHNR and CDR2 FQNEAQ (reference sequence). This CDR3 has 14 residues. The CDR3 sequence: CASSLEGGGYGYTF. The CDR3 DNA sequence: TGTGCCAGCAGCTTAGAGGGAGGGGGCTATGGCTACACCTTC.

The chain employs TRBV13 and TRBJ1-2; 10 positions agree with TRBD1. CDR3 length: 15 amino acids. V lost 3 bases to trimming and J lost 2 bases; unmatched junction nucleotides: 3. Germline CDR1 is PRHDT and CDR2 is FYEKMQ (reference sequence). The CDR3 DNA reads as TGTGCCAGCAGCTTCAGGACAGGGGGAAACTATGGCTACACCTTC. This sequence encodes CASSFRTGGNYGYTF.

This chain links TRBV5-6 with TRBJ2-3, with a tentative D call TRBD2 (5 bases). The CDR3 loop spans 14 amino acids. The germline gives CDR1 SGHDT, CDR2 YYEEEE. Trimming shortened V by 1 base and J by 6 bases, and 12 bases separated the two germline ends. CDR3 sequence reads: CASSLRLARDTQYF. DNA for the CDR3: TGTGCCAGCAGCTTGAGGCTAGCAAGGGATACGCAGTATTTT.

The rearrangement joins TRBV5-8 to TRBJ1-3, with 10 bases matching TRBD1. CDR3 size: 16 residues. CDR1 SGHTS and CDR2 YDEGEE come from the germline V gene. The ends lost 4 bases at V and 3 bases at J; junction bases unmatched: 7. The CDR3 spells CASSHRTGGYGNTIYF. The CDR3, as DNA: TGTGCCAGCAGCCACCGGACAGGGGGATATGGAAACACCATATATTTT.

V and J are TRBV5-1 and TRBJ2-1; 7 bases fit TRBD1. The CDR3 has 15 residues. Per the germline V gene, CDR1 is SGHRS and CDR2 is YFSETQ. After removal of 5 bases from V and 0 bases from J, the junction contained 5 bases not matched to a gene. DNA for the CDR3: TGCGCCAGCAGTTCGACAGGGAACTCCTACAATGAGCAGTTCTTC. Translation gives CASSSTGNSYNEQFF.

The chain joins TRBV19 to TRBJ2-1; no firm D call. The V and J ends lost 3 bases and 7 bases respectively, with 16 bases between them. The CDR3 spans 15 residues. CDR1 and CDR2 (germline): LNHDA, SQIVND (reference sequence). CDR3 sequence: CASSIMVGVSNEQFF. The CDR3 nucleotides read TGTGCCAGTAGTATTATGGTTGGAGTTTCTAATGAGCAGTTCTTC.

V is TRBV27 and J is TRBJ1-2; 8 nucleotides line up with TRBD1. Germline V gene data show CDR1 as MNHEY and CDR2 as SMNVEV (reference sequence). This CDR3 contains 14 residues. Trimming removed 8 bases from V and 2 bases from J; junction bases left unmatched: 7. The CDR3 bases are TGTGCCAGCGGTATAGACAGGGGAAACTATGGCTACACCTTC. This encodes CASGIDRGNYGYTF.

The count of this clone is one. J is TRBJ2-6 and V is TRBV5-1; possibly TRBD2 for D (5 bases). Germline CDR1 SGHRS, CDR2 YFSETQ. The ends were cut back, 0 bases at V and 2 bases at J, with 6 bases in the middle. This CDR3 contains 15 residues. CDR3 DNA sequence: TGCGCCAGCAGCTTGGGGGGAGCTGGGGCCAACGTCCTGACTTTC. It translates to CASSLGGAGANVLTF.

To note about this clone: One end of the junction varies from germline; a read error may be responsible. CDR3: CANSFSRDYEQYF. CDR3 sequence (DNA): TGTGCCAACAGCTTTTCCCGCGATTACGAGCAGTACTTC. The chain couples TRBV11-2 to TRBJ2-7; D gene unclear. Germline V gene lookup returns CDR1 SGHAT and CDR2 FQNNGV. The CDR3 has 13 residues. Variable domain in full (rest from reference TRBV11-2 and TRBJ2-7): EAGVAQSPRYKIIEKRQSVAFWCNPISGHATLYWYQQILGQGPKLLIQFQNNGVVDDSQLPKDRFSAERLKGVDSTLKIQPAKLEDSAVYLCANSFSRDYEQYFGPGTRLTVT.

The gene calls are TRBV7-2 and TRBJ2-1; D might be TRBD2 (6 bases). Deletions cut 9 bases from V and 0 bases from J, with 15 bases between. The CDR3 spans 15 residues. Germline V gene lookup returns CDR1 SGHTA and CDR2 FQGNSA. CDR3 bases: TGTGCCAGTTCCCCGGGAGCCCGCTCCTACAATGAGCAGTTCTTC. Its protein is CASSPGARSYNEQFF.

Only one count was recorded for this clone. This chain uses TRBV11-2 with TRBJ1-2; D might be TRBD1 (6 bases). The CDR3 consists of 16 residues. With 3 bases removed from V and 4 bases from J, the gap between germline ends came to 18 bases. CDR1 is SGHAT and CDR2 is FQNNGV in the germline V gene. Here the CDR3 reads CASSLGAPALGYGYTF. CDR3 DNA sequence: TGTGCCAGCAGCTTGGGGGCACCTGCTCTCGGCTATGGCTACACCTTC.

This clone was found once. The V call is TRBV27, the J call TRBJ2-3; 13 bases line up with TRBD2. CDR3 size: 16 residues. J gave up 4 bases and V 6 bases, and 7 bases lay outside the gene matches. Germline CDR1 and CDR2: MNHEY and SMNVEV (reference sequence). The CDR3 coding sequence is TGTGCCAGCAGGCGGACTAGCGGGAGTAGGTCAGATACGCAGTATTTT. Translation gives CASRRTSGSRSDTQYF.

This clone was seen a handful of times. The V and J genes are TRBV30 and TRBJ2-1, with D unresolved. Trimming shortened V by 3 bases and J by 10 bases, and 16 bases separated the two germline ends. The CDR3 covers 13 residues. The germline gives CDR1 GTSNPN, CDR2 SVGIG (reference sequence). The CDR3 protein is CAWRPSPAAEQFF. The CDR3 DNA follows: TGTGCCTGGAGACCTAGTCCGGCGGCGGAGCAGTTCTTC.

This clone has just one count. CDR3 DNA: TGTGCCAGCAGCTTAGATCGGGAAGTGAACACTGAAGCTTTCTTT. Its protein product is CASSLDREVNTEAFF. The gene calls are TRBV13 and TRBJ1-1; D is unresolved. The germline V gene has CDR1 PRHDT and CDR2 FYEKMQ (reference sequence). V lost 1 base and J 0 bases, leaving 9 bases between the germline ends. The CDR3 is 15 amino acids.

This chain joins TRBV27 and TRBJ1-4; 10 bases line up with TRBD1. There are 15 residues in the CDR3. Germline V gene data show CDR1 as MNHEY and CDR2 as SMNVEV (reference sequence). Trimming cost V 8 bases and J 2 bases; bases outside gene matches: 5. CDR3 amino acids: CASLDRGSTNEKLFF. CDR3 DNA sequence: TGTGCCAGCCTGGACAGGGGGTCCACTAATGAAAAACTGTTTTTT.

The V call is TRBV4-1, the J call TRBJ2-7; D is unresolved. Germline V gene sequence: CDR1 MGHRA, CDR2 YSYEKL. V was clipped by 1 base and J by 6 bases, with 4 bases between them. This CDR3 has 11 residues. CDR3 sequence: CASSQAGEQYF. The CDR3 DNA is TGCGCCAGCAGCCAAGCAGGCGAGCAGTACTTC.

The gene calls are TRBV18 and TRBJ2-5; the match to TRBD1 covers 8 bases. The germline CDR1 and CDR2 sequences are KGHSH and LQKENI. The J segment lost 1 base and the V segment lost 1 base, leaving 2 bases of the junction unmatched. CDR3 length: 15 amino acids. The CDR3 sequence: CASSPRTGSQETQYF. In DNA form, the CDR3 reads TGTGCCAGCTCACCACGGACAGGGTCCCAAGAGACCCAGTACTTC. The entire variable domain, with the rest obtained from reference TRBV18 and TRBJ2-5, is as follows: NAGVMQNPRHLVRRRGQEARLRCSPMKGHSHVYWYRQLPEEGLKFMVYLQKENIIDESGMPKERFSAEFPKEGPSILRIQQVVRGDSAAYFCASSPRTGSQETQYFGPGTRLLVL.

The chain has TRBV5-6 and TRBJ2-1; tentative D call: TRBD2 (6 bases). Trimming stripped 3 bases from V and 9 bases from J, with 7 bases between. Germline CDR1 reads SGHDT; CDR2 reads YYEEEE. The CDR3 covers 11 residues. The CDR3 DNA is TGTGCCAGCAGCTGGGACTTTGAGCAGTTCTTC. Its translation is CASSWDFEQFF.

In DNA, the CDR3 is TGTGCCAGCATCCAGTGGCAGGGGAGCTCCTACGAGCAGTACTTC. It translates to CASIQWQGSSYEQYF. This sequence joins TRBV6-1 and TRBJ2-7; TRBD1 is a possible D gene (6 bases). The germline CDR1 and CDR2 sequences are MNHNS and SASEGT. The ends were cut back, 7 bases at V and 0 bases at J, with 16 bases in the middle. This CDR3 has 15 amino acids.

The chain links TRBV5-1 to TRBJ1-6, with 10 nucleotides matching TRBD1. J gave up 9 bases and V 2 bases, and 5 bases lay outside the gene matches. Germline lookup yields CDR1 SGHRS and CDR2 YFSETQ. The CDR3 has 15 amino acids. The CDR3 nucleotides are TGCGCCAGCAGCTTTTCCGGGACAGGGGTTTCACCCCTCCACTTT. It yields the protein CASSFSGTGVSPLHF.

The J gene is TRBJ2-1, the V gene TRBV10-1, with 8 bases identical to TRBD2. The germline V gene encodes CDR1 WNHNN and CDR2 SYGVQD (reference sequence). With 0 bases clipped from V and 4 bases from J, the junction kept 11 bases outside the gene matches. This CDR3 spans 18 amino acids. The CDR3 protein is CASSESRGGGNPYNEQFF. CDR3 in DNA: TGCGCCAGCAGTGAGTCGAGAGGCGGGGGGAATCCTTACAATGAGCAGTTCTTC.

J is TRBJ1-2 and V is TRBV5-6; D remains ambiguous. The V and J ends lost 3 bases and 3 bases respectively, with 15 bases between them. The V gene's germline CDR1 is SGHDT and CDR2 YYEEEE. The CDR3 runs 15 residues. CDR3 DNA sequence: TGTGCCAGCAGCTCGTTTTTAGCGATTTACTATGGCTACACCTTC. It codes for CASSSFLAIYYGYTF.

This rearrangement joins TRBV11-2 to TRBJ2-7; no definite D call. CDR1 is SGHAT, CDR2 FQNNGV, per germline. The CDR3 spans 11 residues. Trimming removed 4 bases from V and 3 bases from J, with 4 bases in between. CDR3 loop: CASSSLYEQYF. The CDR3 DNA sequence: TGTGCCAGCAGCTCCCTCTACGAGCAGTACTTC. The full variable domain, rest sourced from reference TRBV11-2 and TRBJ2-7, is EAGVAQSPRYKIIEKRQSVAFWCNPISGHATLYWYQQILGQGPKLLIQFQNNGVVDDSQLPKDRFSAERLKGVDSTLKIQPAKLEDSAVYLCASSSLYEQYFGPGTRLTVT.